This T cell receptor beta chain appears in the sequencing data of a study of graft-versus-host responses after intestinal transplantation. In the study overall: Anti-thymocyte globulin induction, then tacrolimus and steroids for about 3 years, went to all recipients. The study's findings and limits: Investigators detected GvH clones in recipient marrow, with some emerging earlier in ileum or blood. Association was observed between peak circulating GvH clone levels and early post-transplant HvG declines. Graft-donor T cell macrochimerism in patients accompanied high graft-versus-host to host-versus-graft clonal ratios in allografts.

This clone was counted only a few times. Antigen: not known. Generated by immunoSEQ multiplex PCR, the TCRdb table keeps only in-frame clones and is missing some. The sample lists some 90,000 clones, around 92% seen once, with about 0.44% in the top ten. V shed 5 bases and J 1 base; nucleotides not matched to a gene: 3. The CDR3 extends over 15 amino acids. Per the germline V gene, CDR1 is LNHNV and CDR2 is YYDKDF (reference sequence). This TCR was sampled from a human donor who was the organ donor for an intestinal transplant. The V call is TRBV15, the J call TRBJ2-3; 10 bases line up with TRBD2. The sample was unstimulated CD8+ T cells sorted from spleen or lymph node cells, taken before transplant. This CDR3 is CATSGGLAGTDTQYF. The CDR3 DNA sequence: TGTGCCACCAGCGGCGGACTAGCGGGCACAGATACGCAGTATTTT.